This T cell receptor (beta chain) came from a study of radiotherapy plus CTLA-4 blockade in lung cancer. Generated by immunoSEQ multiplex PCR, the TCRdb table keeps only in-frame clones and is missing some. This sample carries more than 90,000 clones, around 83% of them seen once, and the ten largest clones take roughly 25%. In chemo-refractory metastatic non-small-cell lung cancer, patients got ipilimumab CTLA-4 blockade together with focal radiation. About this clone itself: Its specificity is not known.

Study findings and constraints: In blood, after radiotherapy plus ipilimumab, tumor-derived TCR clones expanded.

Germline V lookup: CDR1 SGHTA, CDR2 FQGTGA. There are 15 residues in the CDR3. After removal of 2 bases from V and 5 bases from J, the junction contained 6 bases not matched to a gene. The chain recombines TRBV7-3 with TRBJ2-3; 8 bases fit TRBD1. The sequences come from peripheral blood, collected from a patient treated with radiotherapy plus ipilimumab. The TCR comes from a human donor with non-small cell lung cancer that progressed on radiotherapy plus ipilimumab. The CDR3, as DNA: TGTGCCAGCAGCTTATACAGGGGGATTAGAGATACGCAGTATTTT. It codes for CASSLYRGIRDTQYF. Supplemented by reference TRBV7-3 and TRBJ2-3, the full variable domain reads GAGVSQTPSNKVTEKGKYVELRCDPISGHTALYWYRQSLGQGPEFLIYFQGTGAADDSGLPNDRFFAVRPEGSVSTLKIQRTERGDSAVYLCASSLYRGIRDTQYFGPGTRLTVL.